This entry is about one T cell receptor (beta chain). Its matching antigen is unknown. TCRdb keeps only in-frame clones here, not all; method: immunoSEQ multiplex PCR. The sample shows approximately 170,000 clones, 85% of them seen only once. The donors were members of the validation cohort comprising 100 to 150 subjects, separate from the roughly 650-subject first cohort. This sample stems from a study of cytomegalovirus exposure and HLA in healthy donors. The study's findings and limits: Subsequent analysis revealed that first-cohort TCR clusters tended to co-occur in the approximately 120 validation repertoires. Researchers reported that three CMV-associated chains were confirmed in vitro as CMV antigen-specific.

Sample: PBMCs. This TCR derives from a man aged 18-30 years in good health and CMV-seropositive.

The CDR3 spells CASSQDGTELETQYF. In nucleotides, the CDR3 is TGCGCCAGCAGCCAAGATGGGACAGAACTTGAGACCCAGTACTTC. The J gene is TRBJ2-5, the V gene TRBV4-1, with 7 bases identical to TRBD1. The CDR3 spans 15 residues. J gave up 5 bases and V 0 bases, and 6 bases lay outside the gene matches. Germline CDR1 reads MGHRA; CDR2 reads YSYEKL.